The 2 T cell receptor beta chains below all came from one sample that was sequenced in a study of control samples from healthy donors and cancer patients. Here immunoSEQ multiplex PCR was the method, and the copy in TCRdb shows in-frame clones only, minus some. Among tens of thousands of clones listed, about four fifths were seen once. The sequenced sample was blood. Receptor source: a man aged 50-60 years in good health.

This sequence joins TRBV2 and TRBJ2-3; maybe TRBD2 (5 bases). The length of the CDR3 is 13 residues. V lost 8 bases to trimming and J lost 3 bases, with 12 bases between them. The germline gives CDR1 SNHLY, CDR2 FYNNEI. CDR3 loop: CASDVRGTDTQYF. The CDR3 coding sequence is TGTGCCAGCGATGTCCGGGGAACAGATACGCAGTATTTT.

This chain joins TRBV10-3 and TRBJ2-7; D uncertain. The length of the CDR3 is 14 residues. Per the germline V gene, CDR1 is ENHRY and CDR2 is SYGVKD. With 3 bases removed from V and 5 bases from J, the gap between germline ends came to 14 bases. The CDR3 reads CAISDKVAGNEQYF. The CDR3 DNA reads TGTGCCATCAGTGATAAGGTTGCAGGCAACGAGCAGTACTTC.